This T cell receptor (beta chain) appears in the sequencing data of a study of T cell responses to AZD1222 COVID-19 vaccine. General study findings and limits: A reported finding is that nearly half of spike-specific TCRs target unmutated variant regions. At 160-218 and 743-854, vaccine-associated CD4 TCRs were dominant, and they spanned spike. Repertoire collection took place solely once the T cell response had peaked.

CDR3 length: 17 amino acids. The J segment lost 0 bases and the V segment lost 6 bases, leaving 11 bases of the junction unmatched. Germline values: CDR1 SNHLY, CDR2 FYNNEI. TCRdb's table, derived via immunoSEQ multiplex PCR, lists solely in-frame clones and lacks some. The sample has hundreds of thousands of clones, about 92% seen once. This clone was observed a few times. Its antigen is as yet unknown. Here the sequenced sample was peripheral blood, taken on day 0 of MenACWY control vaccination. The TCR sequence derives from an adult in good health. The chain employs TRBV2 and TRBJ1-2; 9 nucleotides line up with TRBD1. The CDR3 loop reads CASREAGTGIANYGYTF. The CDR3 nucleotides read TGTGCCAGCAGGGAGGCCGGGACAGGGATAGCTAACTATGGCTACACCTTC.